These 9 T cell receptor beta chains originate from one sample sequenced in a study of blood T cell repertoires in COVID-19. Profiled with immunoSEQ multiplex PCR; TCRdb holds only in-frame clones, not every one. The profile shows 200,000 to 250,000 clones, roughly 80% of them singletons. What was sequenced was peripheral blood. The receptors derive from an older woman with COVID-19, enrolled during active disease.

The chain is built from TRBV11-2 and TRBJ2-1; D is perhaps TRBD2 (6 bases). The CDR3 contains 15 residues. V lost 4 bases, J lost 4 bases, and 14 bases lay in between. CDR1 and CDR2 (germline): SGHAT, FQNNGV. CDR3 nucleotides: TGTGCCAGCAGCTACGAGATGGGAGGTTACAATGAGCAGTTCTTC. This codes for CASSYEMGGYNEQFF.

The chain combines TRBV18 with TRBJ1-6, with TRBD1 identical over 7 bases. Germline CDR1 KGHSH, CDR2 LQKENI. V was clipped by 5 bases and J by 7 bases; unmatched bases: 5. The length of the CDR3 is 14 residues. The CDR3 here is CASSATGDNSPLHF. CDR3 coding DNA: TGTGCCAGCTCAGCTACAGGGGACAATTCACCCCTCCACTTT.

J is TRBJ2-1 and V is TRBV7-2, with a tentative D call TRBD2 (5 bases). This CDR3 spans 13 amino acids. Trimming cost V 7 bases and J 10 bases, with 17 bases left between them. Germline-derived CDR1 and CDR2 are SGHTA and FQGNSA. As DNA, the CDR3 is TGTGCCAGCACCGCCGAGCGGTCCGGGGAGCAGTTCTTC. It codes for CASTAERSGEQFF.

This clone was seen a handful of times. The rearrangement uses TRBV11-2 and TRBJ1-1, with D maybe TRBD1 (6 bases). This CDR3 is 14 amino acids long. CDR1 is SGHAT, CDR2 FQNNGV, per germline. V gave up 0 bases and J gave up 8 bases, with 13 bases separating them. The CDR3 is CASSLDRGALEAFF. DNA for the CDR3: TGTGCCAGCAGCTTAGATCGGGGGGCGCTGGAAGCTTTCTTT.

The chain joins TRBV10-3 to TRBJ2-3; TRBD1 matches 9 bases. Per germline, CDR1 ENHRY and CDR2 SYGVKD. V trimming: 4 bases; J trimming: 4 bases; junction bases outside the gene matches: 6. The CDR3 is 15 amino acids. This chain's CDR3 is CAISGRDRVADTQYF. The CDR3 DNA follows: TGTGCCATCAGTGGGCGGGACAGGGTCGCAGATACGCAGTATTTT.

This clone appeared a few times. The J gene is TRBJ2-2, the V gene TRBV10-2; 10 positions match TRBD2. J was trimmed by 7 bases and V by 7 bases; bases with no gene match: 12. The CDR3 sequence is 16 residues long. CDR1 is WSHSY and CDR2 is SAAADI in the germline V gene. CDR3 sequence reads: CASKGASGRGSGELFF. As DNA, the CDR3 is TGCGCCAGCAAAGGGGCTAGCGGGAGAGGGAGCGGGGAGCTGTTTTTT.

The chain employs TRBV7-6 and TRBJ1-3; D unclear. Germline V gives CDR1 SGHVS, CDR2 FNYEAQ. V was pared by 3 bases and J by 2 bases, with 5 bases between. CDR3 length: 13 amino acids. The CDR3 reads CASSLTPGNTIYF. CDR3 nucleotides: TGTGCCAGCAGCTTGACACCTGGAAACACCATATATTTT.

The CDR3 coding sequence is TGTGCCAGTAGTAAGAGGACTAGCGGTCTGGGAGAGCAGTACTTC. This codes for CASSKRTSGLGEQYF. J is TRBJ2-7 and V is TRBV19; 10 bases align to TRBD2. The CDR3 contains 15 residues. The J segment lost 7 bases and the V segment lost 4 bases, leaving 10 bases of the junction unmatched. CDR1 is LNHDA and CDR2 is SQIVND in the germline V gene (reference sequence).

This clone has a single count. The chain carries TRBV2 and TRBJ1-4, with D possibly being TRBD1 (6 bases). Trimming shortened V by 0 bases and J by 10 bases, and 15 bases separated the two germline ends. CDR1 is SNHLY and CDR2 is FYNNEI in the germline V gene. The CDR3 consists of 15 residues. The CDR3 loop is CASSEALGASPKLFF. As DNA, the CDR3 is TGTGCCAGCAGTGAAGCGCTGGGGGCGAGCCCAAAACTGTTTTTT.